This T cell receptor beta chain was identified in a study of T cell responses to AZD1222 COVID-19 vaccine. TCRdb's copy holds only in-frame clones and misses some; the assay was immunoSEQ multiplex PCR. This sample yields roughly 97,000 clones, of which about 93% are seen a single time; more than 4% belongs to the top ten. The CDR3 runs 13 residues. V gave up 3 bases and J gave up 1 base, with 9 bases separating them. Germline V CDR1 and CDR2: DFQATT, SNEGSKA (reference sequence). A few counts support this clone. The target antigen is unknown. Study results and limitations: Reportedly, nearly half the spike-specific TCRs target unmutated variant regions. Repertoire sampling was restricted to post-peak T cell response timepoints. Donors were largely white British and mainly female; clonal diversity was possibly underestimated.

The chain uses TRBV20-1 and TRBJ1-1, with D possibly being TRBD1 (5 bases). The origin of this receptor is an adult in good health. The sequenced sample was peripheral blood, obtained on day 0 of AZD1222 vaccination. The CDR3 loop is CSASPGQNTEAFF. In DNA form, the CDR3 reads TGCAGTGCTAGTCCGGGGCAGAACACTGAAGCTTTCTTT.